These 2 T cell receptor beta chains were all obtained from the same sample, sequenced in a study of TIL therapy for anti-PD-1-resistant metastatic lung cancer. Sequencing used immunoSEQ v3. Measured with immunoSEQ multiplex PCR; TCRdb has only the in-frame clones, and not every one. This table has tens of thousands of clones, 55% to 70% appearing once. Regarding time point: pre-treatment sample, taken before nivolumab and TIL therapy. The source material was blood, sampled at baseline. The receptor set was obtained from a person between 30 and 79 years old with non-small cell lung cancer.

The CDR3 here is CASSVSSGSSNEQFF. The CDR3 region has the DNA TGTGCCAGCAGCGTTTCCAGCGGGAGTTCCAATGAGCAGTTCTTC. The chain recombines TRBV9 with TRBJ2-1; 8 nucleotides match TRBD2. Germline V gene sequence: CDR1 SGDLS, CDR2 YYNGEE. This CDR3 contains 15 residues. V shed 2 bases and J 6 bases; nucleotides not matched to a gene: 7.

The count of this clone is one. J is TRBJ1-2 and V is TRBV12-5, with 9 bases matching TRBD1. The CDR3 sequence is 15 residues long. Germline V gives CDR1 LGHNT, CDR2 FRNRAP. V was pared by 5 bases and J by 4 bases, with 8 bases of the junction left unmatched. CDR3 region: CASGNPDRGVYGYTF. The CDR3 bases are TGTGCTAGTGGTAACCCGGACAGGGGAGTCTATGGCTACACCTTC.